Detailed here is one T cell receptor (beta chain). What it recognizes is unknown. These data come from a study of identifying expanded T cells in peripheral blood. Whole-study results and caveats: Clone count variance between roughly 2-week samples rose with total template count.

The ends were cut back, 3 bases at V and 6 bases at J, with 8 bases in the middle. This CDR3 is built from 13 residues. Germline CDR1 and CDR2: SGHTA and FQGNSA. Method: immunoSEQ multiplex PCR; TCRdb's copy keeps in-frame clones and lacks some. The sample lists about 86,000 clones, 70% to 90% occurring once. The receptor was isolated from a person aged 18 to 70 in good health. Sequencing was done on a sample of blood. The V gene is TRBV7-2, the J gene TRBJ1-4; D gene ambiguous. DNA for the CDR3: TGTGCCAGCAGCTTGGGGTTGTATGAAAAACTGTTTTTT. Translating it yields CASSLGLYEKLFF.